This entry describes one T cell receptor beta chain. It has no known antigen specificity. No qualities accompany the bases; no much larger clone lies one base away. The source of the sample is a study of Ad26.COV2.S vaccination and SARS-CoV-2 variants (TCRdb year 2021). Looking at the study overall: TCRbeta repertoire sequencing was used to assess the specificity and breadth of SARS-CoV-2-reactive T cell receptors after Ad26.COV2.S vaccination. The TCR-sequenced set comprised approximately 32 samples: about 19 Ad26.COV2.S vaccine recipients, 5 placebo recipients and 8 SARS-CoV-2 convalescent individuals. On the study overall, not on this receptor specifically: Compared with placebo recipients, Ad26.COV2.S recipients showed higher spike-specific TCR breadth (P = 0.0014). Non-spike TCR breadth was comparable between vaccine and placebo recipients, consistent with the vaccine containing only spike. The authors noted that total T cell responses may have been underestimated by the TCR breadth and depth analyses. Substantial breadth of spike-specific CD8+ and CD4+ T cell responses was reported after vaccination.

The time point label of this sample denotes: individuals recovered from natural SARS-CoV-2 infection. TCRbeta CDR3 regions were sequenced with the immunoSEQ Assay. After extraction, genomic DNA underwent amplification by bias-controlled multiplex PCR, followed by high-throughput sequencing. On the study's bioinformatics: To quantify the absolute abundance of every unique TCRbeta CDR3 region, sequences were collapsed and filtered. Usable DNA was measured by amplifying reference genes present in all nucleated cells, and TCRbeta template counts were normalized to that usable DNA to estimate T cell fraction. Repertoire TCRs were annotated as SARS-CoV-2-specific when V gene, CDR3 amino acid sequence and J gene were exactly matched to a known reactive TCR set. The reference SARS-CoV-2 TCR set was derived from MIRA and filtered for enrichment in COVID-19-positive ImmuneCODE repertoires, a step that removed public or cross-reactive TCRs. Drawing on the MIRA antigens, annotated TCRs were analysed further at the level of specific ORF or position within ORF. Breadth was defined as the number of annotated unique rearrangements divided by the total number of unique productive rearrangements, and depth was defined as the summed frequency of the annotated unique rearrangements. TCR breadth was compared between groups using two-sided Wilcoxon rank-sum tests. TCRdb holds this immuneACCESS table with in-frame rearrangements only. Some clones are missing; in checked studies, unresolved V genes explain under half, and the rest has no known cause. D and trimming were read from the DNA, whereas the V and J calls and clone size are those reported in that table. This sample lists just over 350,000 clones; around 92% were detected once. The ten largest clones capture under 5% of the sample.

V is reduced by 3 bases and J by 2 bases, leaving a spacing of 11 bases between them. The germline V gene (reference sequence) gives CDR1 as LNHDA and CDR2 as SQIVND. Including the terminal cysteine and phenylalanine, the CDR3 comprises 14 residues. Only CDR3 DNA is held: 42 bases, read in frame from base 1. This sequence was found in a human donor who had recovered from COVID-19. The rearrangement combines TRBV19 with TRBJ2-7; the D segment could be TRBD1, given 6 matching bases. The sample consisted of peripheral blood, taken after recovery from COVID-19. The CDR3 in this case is CASSIGGQAYEQYF. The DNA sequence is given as TGTGCCAGTAGTATTGGGGGACAAGCCTACGAGCAGTACTTC.